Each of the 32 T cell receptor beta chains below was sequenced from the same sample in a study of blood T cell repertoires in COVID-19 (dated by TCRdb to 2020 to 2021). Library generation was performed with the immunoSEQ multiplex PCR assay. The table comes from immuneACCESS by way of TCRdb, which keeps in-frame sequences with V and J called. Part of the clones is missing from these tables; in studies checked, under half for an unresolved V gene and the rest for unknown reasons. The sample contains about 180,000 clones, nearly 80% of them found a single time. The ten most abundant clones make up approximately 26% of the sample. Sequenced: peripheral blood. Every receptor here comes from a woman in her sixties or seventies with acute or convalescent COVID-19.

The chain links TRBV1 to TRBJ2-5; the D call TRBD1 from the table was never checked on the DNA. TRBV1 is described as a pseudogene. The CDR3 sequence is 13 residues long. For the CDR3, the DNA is TGCACCAGCAGCAGGGGGCTTAGAAAGACCCAGTACTTC. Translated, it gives CTSSRGLRKTQYF.

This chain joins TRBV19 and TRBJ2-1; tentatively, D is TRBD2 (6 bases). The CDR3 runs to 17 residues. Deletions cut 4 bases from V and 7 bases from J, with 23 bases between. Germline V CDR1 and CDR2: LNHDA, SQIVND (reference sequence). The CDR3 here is CASSTPGVYNPLNEQFF. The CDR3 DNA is TGTGCCAGTAGTACCCCGGGAGTTTATAATCCGCTTAATGAGCAGTTCTTC.

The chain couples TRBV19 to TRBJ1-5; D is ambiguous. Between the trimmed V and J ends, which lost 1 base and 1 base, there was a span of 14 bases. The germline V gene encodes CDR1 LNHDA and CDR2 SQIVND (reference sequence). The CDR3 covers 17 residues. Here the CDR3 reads CASSIAAFYTSNQPQHF. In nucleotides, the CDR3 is TGTGCCAGTAGTATAGCCGCCTTTTACACCAGCAATCAGCCCCAGCATTTT.

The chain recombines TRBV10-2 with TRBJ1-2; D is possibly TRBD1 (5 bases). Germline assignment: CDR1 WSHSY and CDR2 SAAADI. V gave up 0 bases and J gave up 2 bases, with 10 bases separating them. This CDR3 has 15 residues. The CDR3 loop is CASSESSGMNYGYTF. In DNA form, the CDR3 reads TGCGCCAGCAGTGAGTCTTCAGGGATGAACTATGGCTACACCTTC.

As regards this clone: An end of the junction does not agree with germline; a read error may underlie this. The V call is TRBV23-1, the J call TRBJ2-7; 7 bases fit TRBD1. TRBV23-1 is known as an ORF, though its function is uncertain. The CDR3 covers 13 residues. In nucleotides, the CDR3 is TGCGCCAGCAGTCAACAACTTCCGGGACAGCTTGGGTTC. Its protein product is CASSQQLPGQLGF.

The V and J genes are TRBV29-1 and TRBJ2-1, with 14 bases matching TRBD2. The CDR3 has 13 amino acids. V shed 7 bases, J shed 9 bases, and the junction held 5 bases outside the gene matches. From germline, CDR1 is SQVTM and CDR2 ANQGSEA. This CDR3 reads CSGTTSGRGEQFF. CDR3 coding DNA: TGCAGCGGAACGACTAGCGGGAGGGGTGAGCAGTTCTTC.

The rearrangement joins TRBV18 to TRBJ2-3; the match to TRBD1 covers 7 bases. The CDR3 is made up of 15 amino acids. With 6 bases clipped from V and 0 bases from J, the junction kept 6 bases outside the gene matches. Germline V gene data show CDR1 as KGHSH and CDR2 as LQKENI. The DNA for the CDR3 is TGTGCCAGCTCGCGAGGGACAGTCAGCACAGATACGCAGTATTTT. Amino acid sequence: CASSRGTVSTDTQYF.

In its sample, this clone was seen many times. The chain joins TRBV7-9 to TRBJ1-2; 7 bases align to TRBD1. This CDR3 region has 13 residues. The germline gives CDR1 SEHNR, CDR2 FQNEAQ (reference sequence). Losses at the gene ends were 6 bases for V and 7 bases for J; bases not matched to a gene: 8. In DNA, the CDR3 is TGTGCCAGCAGGGGGGGACAGTTTCTTGGCTACACCTTC. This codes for CASRGGQFLGYTF.

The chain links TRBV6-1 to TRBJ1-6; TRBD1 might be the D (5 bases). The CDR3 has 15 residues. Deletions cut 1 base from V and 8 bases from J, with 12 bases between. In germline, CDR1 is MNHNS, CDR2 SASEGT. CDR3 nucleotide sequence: TGTGCCAGCAGTGAAGTCAGGGTAGGAGATTCACCCCTCCACTTT. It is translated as CASSEVRVGDSPLHF.

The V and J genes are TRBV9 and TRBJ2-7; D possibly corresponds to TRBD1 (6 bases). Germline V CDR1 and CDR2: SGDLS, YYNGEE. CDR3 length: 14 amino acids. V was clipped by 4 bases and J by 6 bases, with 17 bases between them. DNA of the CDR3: TGTGCCAGCAGCAAGTTAACAGGGACGGGCGAGCAGTACTTC. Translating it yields CASSKLTGTGEQYF.

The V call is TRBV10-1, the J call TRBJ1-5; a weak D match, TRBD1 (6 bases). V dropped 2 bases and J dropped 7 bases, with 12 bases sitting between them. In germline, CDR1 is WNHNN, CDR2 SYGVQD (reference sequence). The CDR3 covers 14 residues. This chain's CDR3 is CASSEVRGEQPQHF. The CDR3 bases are TGCGCCAGCAGTGAGGTCAGGGGCGAACAGCCCCAGCATTTT.

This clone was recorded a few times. As DNA, the CDR3 is TGCGCCAGCAGCCAAGAACTAGCGGGGCACTACGAGCAGTACTTC. Amino acids: CASSQELAGHYEQYF. The chain joins TRBV4-1 to TRBJ2-7; TRBD2 matches at 10 bases. Germline V gene sequence: CDR1 MGHRA, CDR2 YSYEKL. The junction had 2 bases not matched to a gene; V was cut back by 0 bases and J by 3 bases. The CDR3 length is 15 residues.

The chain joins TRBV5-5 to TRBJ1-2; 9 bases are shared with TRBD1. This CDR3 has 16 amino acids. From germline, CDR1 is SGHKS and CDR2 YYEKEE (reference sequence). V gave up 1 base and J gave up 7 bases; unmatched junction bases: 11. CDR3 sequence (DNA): TGTGCCAGCAGCTTGCCGGGACAGGGCGATTTAGGTGGCTACACCTTC. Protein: CASSLPGQGDLGGYTF.

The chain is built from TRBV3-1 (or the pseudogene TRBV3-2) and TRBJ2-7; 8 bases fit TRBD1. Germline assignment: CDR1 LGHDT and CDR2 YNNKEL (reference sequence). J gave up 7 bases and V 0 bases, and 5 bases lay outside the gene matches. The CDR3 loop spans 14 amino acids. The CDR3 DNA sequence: TGTGCCAGCAGCCAAGACAGGACAGGGCGGGAGCAGTACTTC. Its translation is CASSQDRTGREQYF.

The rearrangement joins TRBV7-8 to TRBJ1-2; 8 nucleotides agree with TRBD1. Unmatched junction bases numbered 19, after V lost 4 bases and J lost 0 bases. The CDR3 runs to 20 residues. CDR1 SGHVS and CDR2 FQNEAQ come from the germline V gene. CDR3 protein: CASSSNRGGRSGRANYGYTF. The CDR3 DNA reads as TGTGCCAGCAGCTCGAACAGGGGGGGGAGGTCGGGAAGAGCTAACTATGGCTACACCTTC.

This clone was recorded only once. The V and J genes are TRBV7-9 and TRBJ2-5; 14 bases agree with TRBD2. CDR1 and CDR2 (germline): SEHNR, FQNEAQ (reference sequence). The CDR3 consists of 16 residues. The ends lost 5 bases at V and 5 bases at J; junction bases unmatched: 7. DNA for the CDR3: TGTGCCAGCAGCGCCTCGGGACTAGCGGGAGTTGAGACCCAGTACTTC. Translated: CASSASGLAGVETQYF. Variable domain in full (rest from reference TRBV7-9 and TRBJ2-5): DTGVSQNPRHKITKRGQNVTFRCDPISEHNRLYWYRQTLGQGPEFLTYFQNEAQLEKSRLLSDRFSAERPKGSFSTLEIQRTEQGDSAMYLCASSASGLAGVETQYFGPGTRLLVL.

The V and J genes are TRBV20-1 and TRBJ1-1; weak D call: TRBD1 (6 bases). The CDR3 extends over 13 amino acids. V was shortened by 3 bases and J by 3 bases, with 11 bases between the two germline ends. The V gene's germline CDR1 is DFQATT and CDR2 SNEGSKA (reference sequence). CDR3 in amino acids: CSASRGGDTEAFF. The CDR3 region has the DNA TGCAGTGCTAGTAGAGGGGGGGACACTGAAGCTTTCTTT.

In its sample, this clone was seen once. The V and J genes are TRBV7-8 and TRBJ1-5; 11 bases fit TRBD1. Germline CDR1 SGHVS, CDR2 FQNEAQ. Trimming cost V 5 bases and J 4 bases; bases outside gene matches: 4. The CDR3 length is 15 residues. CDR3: CASSPGTGGNQPQHF. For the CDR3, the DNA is TGTGCCAGCAGCCCGGGGACAGGGGGAAATCAGCCCCAGCATTTT. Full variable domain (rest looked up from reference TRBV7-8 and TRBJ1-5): GAGVSQSPRYKVAKRGQDVALRCDPISGHVSLFWYQQALGQGPEFLTYFQNEAQLDKSGLPSDRFFAERPEGSVSTLKIQRTQQEDSAVYLCASSPGTGGNQPQHFGDGTRLSIL.

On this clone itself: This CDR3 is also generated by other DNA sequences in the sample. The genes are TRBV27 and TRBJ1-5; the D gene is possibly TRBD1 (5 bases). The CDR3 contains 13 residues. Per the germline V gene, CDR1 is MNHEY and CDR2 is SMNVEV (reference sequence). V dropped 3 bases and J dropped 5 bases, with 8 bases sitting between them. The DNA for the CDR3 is TGTGCCAGCAGTTTGGGGCCTGATCAGCCCCAGCATTTT. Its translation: CASSLGPDQPQHF.

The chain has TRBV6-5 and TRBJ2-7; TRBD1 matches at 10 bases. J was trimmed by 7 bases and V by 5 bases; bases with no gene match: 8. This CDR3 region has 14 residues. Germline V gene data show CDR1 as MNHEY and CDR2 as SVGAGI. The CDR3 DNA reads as TGTGCCAGCAGTCCCCTTTGGACAGGGGGAGAGCAGTACTTC. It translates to CASSPLWTGGEQYF.

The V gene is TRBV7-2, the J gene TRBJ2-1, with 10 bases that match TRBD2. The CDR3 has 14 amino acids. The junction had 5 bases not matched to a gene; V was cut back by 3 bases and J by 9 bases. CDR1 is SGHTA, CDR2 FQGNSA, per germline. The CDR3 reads CASSFLAGDSEQFF. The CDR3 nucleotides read TGTGCCAGCAGCTTTCTAGCGGGAGACAGTGAGCAGTTCTTC.

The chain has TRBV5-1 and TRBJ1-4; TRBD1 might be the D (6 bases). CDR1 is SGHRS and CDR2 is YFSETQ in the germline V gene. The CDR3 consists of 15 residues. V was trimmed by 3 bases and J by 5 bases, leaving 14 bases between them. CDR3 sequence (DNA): TGCGCCAGCAGCTCCGGATGGGGGGGCAATGAAAAACTGTTTTTT. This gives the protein CASSSGWGGNEKLFF. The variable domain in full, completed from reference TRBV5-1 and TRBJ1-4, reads KAGVTQTPRYLIKTRGQQVTLSCSPISGHRSVSWYQQTPGQGLQFLFEYFSETQRNKGNFPGRFSGRQFSNSRSEMNVSTLELGDSALYLCASSSGWGGNEKLFFGSGTQLSVL.

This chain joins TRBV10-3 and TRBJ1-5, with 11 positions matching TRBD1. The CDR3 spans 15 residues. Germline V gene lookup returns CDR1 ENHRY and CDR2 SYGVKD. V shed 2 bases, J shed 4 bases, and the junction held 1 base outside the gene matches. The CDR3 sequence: CAISEGTGGNQPQHF. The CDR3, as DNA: TGTGCCATCAGTGAGGGGACAGGGGGAAATCAGCCCCAGCATTTT.

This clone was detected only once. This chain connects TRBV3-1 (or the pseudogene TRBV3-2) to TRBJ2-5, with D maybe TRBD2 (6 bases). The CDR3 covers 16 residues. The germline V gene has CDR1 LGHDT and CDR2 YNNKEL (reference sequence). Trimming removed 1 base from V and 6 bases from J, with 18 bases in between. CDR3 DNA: TGTGCCAGCAGCCAAGTGGGCGGGGTGGGCGCAAAGACCCAGTACTTC. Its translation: CASSQVGGVGAKTQYF.

The CDR3 DNA reads TGTGCCAGAAGCCTCCAGGGGGCTGCGGGACTAGCGGGTAACAATGAGCAGTTCTTC. Amino acid sequence: CARSLQGAAGLAGNNEQFF. The V and J genes are TRBV5-3 and TRBJ2-1; TRBD2 agrees at 12 bases. TRBV5-3 is given ORF status, its function remaining uncertain. Germline trimming cut 4 bases from V and 5 bases from J; bases unmatched to any gene: 16. The CDR3 is 19 amino acids.

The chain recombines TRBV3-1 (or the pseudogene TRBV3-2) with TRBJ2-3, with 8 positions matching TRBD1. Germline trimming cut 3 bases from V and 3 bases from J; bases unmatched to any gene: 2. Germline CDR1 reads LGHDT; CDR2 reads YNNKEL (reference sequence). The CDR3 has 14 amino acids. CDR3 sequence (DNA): TGTGCCAGCAGCCAGAGGACAGGGACAGATACGCAGTATTTT. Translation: CASSQRTGTDTQYF.

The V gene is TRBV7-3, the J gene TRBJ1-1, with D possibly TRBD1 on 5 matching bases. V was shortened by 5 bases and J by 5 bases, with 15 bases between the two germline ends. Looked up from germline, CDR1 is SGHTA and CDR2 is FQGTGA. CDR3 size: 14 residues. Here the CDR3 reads CASSPGGGSTEAFF. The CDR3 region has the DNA TGTGCCAGCAGCCCCGGTGGGGGGAGTACTGAAGCTTTCTTT.

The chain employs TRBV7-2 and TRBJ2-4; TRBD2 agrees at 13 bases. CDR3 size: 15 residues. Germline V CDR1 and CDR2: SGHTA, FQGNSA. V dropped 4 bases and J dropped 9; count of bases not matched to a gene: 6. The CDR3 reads CASSSGLAGAVIQYF. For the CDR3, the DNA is TGTGCCAGCAGCTCAGGACTAGCGGGAGCCGTCATTCAGTACTTC.

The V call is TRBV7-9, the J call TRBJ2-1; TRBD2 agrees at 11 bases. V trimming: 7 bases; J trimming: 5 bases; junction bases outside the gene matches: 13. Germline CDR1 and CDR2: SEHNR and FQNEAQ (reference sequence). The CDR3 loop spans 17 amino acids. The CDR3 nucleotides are TGTGCCAGCACTTCTGTTCTAGGGACTAGCGGAGACAATGAGCAGTTCTTC. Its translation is CASTSVLGTSGDNEQFF.

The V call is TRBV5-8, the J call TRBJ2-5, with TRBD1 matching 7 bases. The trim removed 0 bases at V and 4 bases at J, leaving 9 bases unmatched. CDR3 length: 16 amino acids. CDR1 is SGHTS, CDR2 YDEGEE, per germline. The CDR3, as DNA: TGTGCCAGCAGCTTGGACCGGGACAGCCGAGGAGAGACCCAGTACTTC. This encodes CASSLDRDSRGETQYF.

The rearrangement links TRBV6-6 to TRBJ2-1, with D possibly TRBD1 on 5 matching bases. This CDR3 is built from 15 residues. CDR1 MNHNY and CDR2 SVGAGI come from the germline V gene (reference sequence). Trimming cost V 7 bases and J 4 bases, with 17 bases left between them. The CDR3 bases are TGTGCCAGCAACAGGCCTACCACCCGATACAATGAGCAGTTCTTC. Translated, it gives CASNRPTTRYNEQFF.

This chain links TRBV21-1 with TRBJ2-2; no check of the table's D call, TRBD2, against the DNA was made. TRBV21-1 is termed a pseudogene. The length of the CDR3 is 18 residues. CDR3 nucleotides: TGTGCCAGCTATGGGACTAGCGGGCAGGAACCAAACACCGGGGAGCTGTTTTTT. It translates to CASYGTSGQEPNTGELFF.